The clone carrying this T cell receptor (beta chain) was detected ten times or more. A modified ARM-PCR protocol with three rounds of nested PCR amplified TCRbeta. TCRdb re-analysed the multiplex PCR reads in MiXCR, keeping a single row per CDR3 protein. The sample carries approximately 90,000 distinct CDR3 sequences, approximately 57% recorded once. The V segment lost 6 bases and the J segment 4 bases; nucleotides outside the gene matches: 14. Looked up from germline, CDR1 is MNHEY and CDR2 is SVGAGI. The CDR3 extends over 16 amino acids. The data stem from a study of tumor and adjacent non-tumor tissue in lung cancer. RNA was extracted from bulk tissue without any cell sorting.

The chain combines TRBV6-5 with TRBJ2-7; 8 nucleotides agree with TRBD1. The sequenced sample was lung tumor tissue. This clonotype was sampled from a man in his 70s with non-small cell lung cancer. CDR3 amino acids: CASSPLAGTGSYEQYF. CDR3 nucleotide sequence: TGTGCCAGCAGCCCACTAGCCGGGACAGGTTCATACGAGCAGTACTTC.